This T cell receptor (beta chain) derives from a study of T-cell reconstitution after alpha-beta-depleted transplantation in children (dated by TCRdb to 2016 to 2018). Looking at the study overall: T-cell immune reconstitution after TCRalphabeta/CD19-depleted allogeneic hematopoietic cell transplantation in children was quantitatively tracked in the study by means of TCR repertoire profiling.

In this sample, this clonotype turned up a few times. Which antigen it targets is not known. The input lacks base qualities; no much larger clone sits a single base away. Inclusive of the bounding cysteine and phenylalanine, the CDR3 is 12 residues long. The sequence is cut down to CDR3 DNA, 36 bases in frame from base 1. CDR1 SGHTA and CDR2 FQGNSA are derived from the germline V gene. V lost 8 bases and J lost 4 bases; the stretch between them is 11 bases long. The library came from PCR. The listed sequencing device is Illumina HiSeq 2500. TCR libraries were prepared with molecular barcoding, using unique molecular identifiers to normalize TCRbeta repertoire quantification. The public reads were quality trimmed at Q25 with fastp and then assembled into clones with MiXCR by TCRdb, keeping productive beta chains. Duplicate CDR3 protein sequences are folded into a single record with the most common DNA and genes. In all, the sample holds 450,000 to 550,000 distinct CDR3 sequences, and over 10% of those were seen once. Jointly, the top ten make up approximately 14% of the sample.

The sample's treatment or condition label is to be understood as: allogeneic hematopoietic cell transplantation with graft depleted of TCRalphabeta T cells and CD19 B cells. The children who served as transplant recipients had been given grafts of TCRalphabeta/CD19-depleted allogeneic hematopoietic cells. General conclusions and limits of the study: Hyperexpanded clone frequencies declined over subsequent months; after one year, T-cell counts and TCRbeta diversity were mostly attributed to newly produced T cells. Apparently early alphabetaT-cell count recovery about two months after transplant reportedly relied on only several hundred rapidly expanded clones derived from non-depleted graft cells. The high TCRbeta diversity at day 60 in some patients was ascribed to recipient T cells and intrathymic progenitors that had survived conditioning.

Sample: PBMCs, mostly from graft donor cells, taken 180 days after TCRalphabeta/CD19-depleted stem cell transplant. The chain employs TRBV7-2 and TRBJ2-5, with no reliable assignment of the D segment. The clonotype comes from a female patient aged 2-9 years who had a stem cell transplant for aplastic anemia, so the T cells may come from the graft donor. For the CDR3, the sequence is CASQTPRETQYF. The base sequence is TGTGCCAGCCAAACCCCCCGAGAGACCCAGTACTTC.